This T cell receptor (beta chain) was found in a study of CD8+ T cells in alopecia areata (dated by TCRdb to 2017 to 2018). About the study as a whole: The treated patients took part in an open-label pilot trial in which moderate-to-severe alopecia areata was treated with oral tofacitinib at 5 to 10 mg twice daily. Scalp clonality was compared among normal scalp (n=4), patchy alopecia areata scalp (n=8), and alopecia totalis/universalis scalp (n=8). Tofacitinib-treated patients had biopsies at baseline and at 4 and 24 weeks of treatment, with a later scalp biopsy in several patients. Tofacitinib was given for 6 to 18 months, followed by 6 months of follow-up off drug to assess delayed response and recurrence. Amplification of TCRbeta CDR3 regions was done by immunoSEQ multiplex PCR using 35 Vbeta forward primers and 13 Jbeta reverse primers. On the human side, TCRbeta sequencing was run on scalp tissue and on sorted CD4+ and CD8+ peripheral blood T cells from healthy controls and from alopecia areata patients with either patchy or totalis/universalis disease. Disease severity in treated patients was measured with the SALT score, which quantifies the percentage of affected scalp surface area. The study used high-throughput TCRbeta sequencing to examine T cell clonal expansion in alopecia areata, in both the C3H/HeJ mouse model and human patients. RNA was obtained with the PAXgene miRNA kit for fixed scalp, the miRNeasy kit for PBMCs, and the RNeasy kit for mouse skin.

The receptor library was made with the immunoSEQ multiplex PCR assay. To provide template for TCR sequencing, every sample had RNA extracted and reverse transcribed into cDNA. First-strand cDNA was synthesized with SuperScript III using a 2:1 mix of oligo-dT and random hexamers. A synthetic immune receptor repertoire was used to measure amplification bias, and any remaining bias was corrected computationally. In the source study's methods: Raw reads were preprocessed to remove errors, and CDR3 was defined according to IMGT conventions as the region from the conserved cysteine to phenylalanine. Clonality was computed by normalizing Shannon entropy by log2 of the number of productive unique TCRs and subtracting the result from 1. Whether scalp clones were CD4 or CD8 was inferred by matching scalp TCRbeta sequences against CD4 and CD8 repertoires sorted from blood. In its TCRdb copy, this immuneACCESS table keeps in-frame sequences only and misses some clones. Where compared with another copy, unresolved V genes explain less than half of these, and the others have no known cause. The DNA gave D and trimming, while V, J and clone size come from that table. Recorded for this sample are under 150,000 clones; 50% to 55% of them occurred a single time. The top ten hold roughly 0.45% of the sample.

Beyond this particular receptor, the publication reports: Because the treated cohort was small and included a single nonresponder, larger studies are needed to assess links between baseline CD8+ expansion and response. Unlike mouse skin, which is dominated by gammadelta T cells, normal human skin has resident alphabeta T cells that are also sequenced, and this complicates analysis of the scalp TCR repertoire. TCR sequences shared between patients were less clear than in mice, possibly partly because of HLA diversity in the patient population. Higher clonality and more expanded CD8+ clones were observed in lesional scalp than in normal scalp, particularly in alopecia totalis/universalis, a finding suggestive of antigenic drive. With tofacitinib, both scalp clonality and the number of expanded CD8+ clones among the top 100 scalp clones went down significantly. Many expanded lesional clones were found to persist in scalp and blood during tofacitinib treatment, and relapse after treatment cessation may be partly explained by this persistence.

This clone was detected a few times. Its antigen remains undetermined. No much larger clonotype is one base removed from it; base qualities were not supplied. The CDR3 contains 14 residues, cysteine and phenylalanine counted. The CDR3 DNA has 42 bases and is translated from base 1. V trim: 7 bases; J trim: 6 bases; unmatched bases: 10. Reading the germline V gene gives CDR1 SQVTM and CDR2 ANQGSEA. In the paper's terms, the time point label means: about four weeks on oral tofacitinib. This sample's treatment or condition label indicates: oral pan-JAK inhibitor, 5-10 mg twice daily. From alopecia areata patients, peripheral blood was collected along with lesional scalp punch biopsies. After PBMCs were isolated by density centrifugation and stained for CD3, CD4 and CD8, a FACSAria was used to sort CD4+ and CD8+ T cells.

Sequencing was performed on CD4+ T cells sorted from blood, taken at week 4, from a patient treated with tofacitinib. The TCR was taken from a human donor with alopecia areata. The rearranged segments are TRBV29-1 and TRBJ2-3; 10 middle bases align to TRBD2. The CDR3 protein is CSGHSGRLGDTQYF. The DNA is TGCAGCGGCCATAGCGGGAGGTTAGGGGATACGCAGTATTTT.